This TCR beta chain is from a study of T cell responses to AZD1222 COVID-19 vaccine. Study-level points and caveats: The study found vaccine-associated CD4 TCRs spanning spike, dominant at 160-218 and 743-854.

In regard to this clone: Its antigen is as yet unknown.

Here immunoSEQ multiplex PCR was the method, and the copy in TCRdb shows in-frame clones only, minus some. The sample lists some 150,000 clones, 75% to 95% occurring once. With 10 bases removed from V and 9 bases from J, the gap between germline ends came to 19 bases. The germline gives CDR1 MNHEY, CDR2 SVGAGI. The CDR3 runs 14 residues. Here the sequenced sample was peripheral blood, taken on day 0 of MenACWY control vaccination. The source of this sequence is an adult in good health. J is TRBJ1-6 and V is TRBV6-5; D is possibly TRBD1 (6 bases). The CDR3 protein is CATLGQGFGSPLHF. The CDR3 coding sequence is TGTGCCACCTTGGGGCAGGGGTTTGGTTCACCCCTCCACTTT.